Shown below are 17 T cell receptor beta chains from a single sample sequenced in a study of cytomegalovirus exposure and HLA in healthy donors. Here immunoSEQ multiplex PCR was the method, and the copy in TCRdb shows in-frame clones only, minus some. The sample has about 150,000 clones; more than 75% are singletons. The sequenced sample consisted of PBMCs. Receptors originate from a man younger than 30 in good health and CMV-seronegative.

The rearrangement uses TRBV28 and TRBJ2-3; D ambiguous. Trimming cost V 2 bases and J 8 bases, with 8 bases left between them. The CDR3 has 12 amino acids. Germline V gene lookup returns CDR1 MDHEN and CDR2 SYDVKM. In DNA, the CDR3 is TGTGCCAGCAGTTTACGTTCGGGTACGCAGTATTTT. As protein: CASSLRSGTQYF.

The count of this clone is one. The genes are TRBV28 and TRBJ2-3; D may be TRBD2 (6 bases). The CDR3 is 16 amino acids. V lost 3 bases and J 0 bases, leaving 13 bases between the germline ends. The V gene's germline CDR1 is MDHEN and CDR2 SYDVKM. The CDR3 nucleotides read TGTGCCAGCAGTTTTGGCCCGGCGGGAAGCACAGATACGCAGTATTTT. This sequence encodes CASSFGPAGSTDTQYF.

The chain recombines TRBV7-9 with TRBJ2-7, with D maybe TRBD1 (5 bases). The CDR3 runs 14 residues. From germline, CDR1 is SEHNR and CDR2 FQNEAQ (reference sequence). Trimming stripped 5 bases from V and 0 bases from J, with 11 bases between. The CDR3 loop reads CASSLSGNSYEQYV. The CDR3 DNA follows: TGTGCCAGCAGCCTATCAGGGAACTCCTACGAGCAGTACGTC.

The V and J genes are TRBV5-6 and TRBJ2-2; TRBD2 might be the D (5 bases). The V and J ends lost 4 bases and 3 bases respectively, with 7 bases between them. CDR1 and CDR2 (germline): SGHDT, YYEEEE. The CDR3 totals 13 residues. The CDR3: CASSTRDTGELFF. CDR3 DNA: TGTGCCAGCAGCACTAGGGACACCGGGGAGCTGTTTTTT.

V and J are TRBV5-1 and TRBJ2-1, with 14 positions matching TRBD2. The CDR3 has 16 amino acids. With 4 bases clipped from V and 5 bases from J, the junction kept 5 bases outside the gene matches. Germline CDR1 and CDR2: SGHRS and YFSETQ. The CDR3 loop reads CASSPRGLAGDNEQFF. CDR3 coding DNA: TGCGCCAGCAGCCCGAGGGGACTAGCGGGGGACAATGAGCAGTTCTTC. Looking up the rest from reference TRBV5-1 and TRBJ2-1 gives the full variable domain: KAGVTQTPRYLIKTRGQQVTLSCSPISGHRSVSWYQQTPGQGLQFLFEYFSETQRNKGNFPGRFSGRQFSNSRSEMNVSTLELGDSALYLCASSPRGLAGDNEQFFGPGTRLTVL.

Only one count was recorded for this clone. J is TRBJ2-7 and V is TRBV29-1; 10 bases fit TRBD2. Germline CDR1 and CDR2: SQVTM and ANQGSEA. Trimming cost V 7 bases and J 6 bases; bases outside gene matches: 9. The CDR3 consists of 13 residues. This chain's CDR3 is CSAIGTSVGEQYF. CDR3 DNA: TGCAGCGCGATCGGGACTAGCGTGGGCGAGCAGTACTTC.

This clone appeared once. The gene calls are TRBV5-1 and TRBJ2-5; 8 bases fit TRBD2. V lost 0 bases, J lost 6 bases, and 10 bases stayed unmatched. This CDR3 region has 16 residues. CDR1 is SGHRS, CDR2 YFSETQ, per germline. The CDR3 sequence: CASSLAGGLGGQTQYF. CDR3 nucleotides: TGCGCCAGCAGCTTGGCCGGGGGACTAGGGGGGCAGACCCAGTACTTC.

The CDR3 region has the DNA TGTGCCAGCAGTTCCGATGGGAGGGGGGGGACTGAAGCTTTCTTT. The encoded protein is CASSSDGRGGTEAFF. The chain is built from TRBV6-1 and TRBJ1-1; D perhaps matches TRBD1 (6 bases). The V end lost 5 bases, the J end lost 5 bases, and 18 bases lay between the germline ends. This CDR3 is built from 15 residues. CDR1 is MNHNS, CDR2 SASEGT, per germline.

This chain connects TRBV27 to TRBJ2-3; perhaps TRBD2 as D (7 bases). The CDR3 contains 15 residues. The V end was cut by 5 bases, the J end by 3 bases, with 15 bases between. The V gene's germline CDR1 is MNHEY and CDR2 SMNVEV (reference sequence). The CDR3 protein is CASSLGGAGTDTQYF. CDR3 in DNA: TGTGCCAGCAGTCTGGGGGGGGCGGGTACAGATACGCAGTATTTT.

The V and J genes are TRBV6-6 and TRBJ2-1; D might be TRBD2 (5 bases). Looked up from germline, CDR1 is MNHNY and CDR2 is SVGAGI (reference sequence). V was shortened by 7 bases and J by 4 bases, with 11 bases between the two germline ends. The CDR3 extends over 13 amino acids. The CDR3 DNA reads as TGTGCCAGCACTCTAGCAGCTTACAATGAGCAGTTCTTC. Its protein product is CASTLAAYNEQFF.

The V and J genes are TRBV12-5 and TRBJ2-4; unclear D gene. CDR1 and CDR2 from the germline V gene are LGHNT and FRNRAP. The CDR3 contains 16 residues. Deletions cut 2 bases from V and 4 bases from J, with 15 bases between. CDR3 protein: CASGLSMRIKKNIQYF. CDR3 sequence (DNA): TGTGCTAGTGGTTTGTCGATGCGGATTAAGAAAAACATTCAGTACTTC.

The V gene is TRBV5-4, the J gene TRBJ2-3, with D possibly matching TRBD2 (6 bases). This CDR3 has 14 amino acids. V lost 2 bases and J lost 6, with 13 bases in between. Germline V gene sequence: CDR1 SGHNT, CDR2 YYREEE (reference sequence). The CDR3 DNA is TGTGCCAGCAGCTTATTGGGGGGTGGGGATACGCAGTATTTT. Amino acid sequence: CASSLLGGGDTQYF.

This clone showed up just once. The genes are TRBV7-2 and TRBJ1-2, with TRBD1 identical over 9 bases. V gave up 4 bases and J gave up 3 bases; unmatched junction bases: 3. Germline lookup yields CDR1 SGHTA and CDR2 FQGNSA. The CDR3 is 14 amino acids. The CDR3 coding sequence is TGTGCCAGCAGCTCCAGGACAGGGGACTATGGCTACACCTTC. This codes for CASSSRTGDYGYTF.

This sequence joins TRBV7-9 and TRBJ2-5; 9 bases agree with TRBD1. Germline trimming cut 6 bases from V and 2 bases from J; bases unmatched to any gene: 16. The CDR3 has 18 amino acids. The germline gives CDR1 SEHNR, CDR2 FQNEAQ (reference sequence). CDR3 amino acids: CASRPAGGTGSEQETQYF. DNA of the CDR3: TGTGCCAGCAGACCCGCAGGCGGGACAGGGTCGGAACAAGAGACCCAGTACTTC.

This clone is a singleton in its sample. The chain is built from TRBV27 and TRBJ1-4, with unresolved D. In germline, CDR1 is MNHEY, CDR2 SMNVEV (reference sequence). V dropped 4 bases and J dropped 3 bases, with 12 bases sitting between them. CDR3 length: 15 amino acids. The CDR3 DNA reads TGTGCCAGCAGTTCATATGGCATATCTAATGAAAAACTGTTTTTT. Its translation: CASSSYGISNEKLFF.

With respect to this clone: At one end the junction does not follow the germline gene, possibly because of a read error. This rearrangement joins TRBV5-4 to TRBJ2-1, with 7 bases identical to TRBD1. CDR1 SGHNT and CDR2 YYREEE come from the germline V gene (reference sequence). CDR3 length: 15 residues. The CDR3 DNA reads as TGTGCCAGCACCTTGGGACAGTCGTCCTACAATGAGCAGTTCTTC. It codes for CASTLGQSSYNEQFF.

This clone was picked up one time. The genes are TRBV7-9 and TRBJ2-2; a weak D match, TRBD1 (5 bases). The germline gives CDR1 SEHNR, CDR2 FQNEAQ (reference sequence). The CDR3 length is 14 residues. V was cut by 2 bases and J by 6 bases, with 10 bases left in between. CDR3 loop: CASSLNLGPGELFF. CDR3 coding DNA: TGTGCCAGCAGCTTAAATTTGGGGCCCGGGGAGCTGTTTTTT. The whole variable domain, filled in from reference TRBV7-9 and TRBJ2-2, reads DTGVSQNPRHKITKRGQNVTFRCDPISEHNRLYWYRQTLGQGPEFLTYFQNEAQLEKSRLLSDRFSAERPKGSFSTLEIQRTEQGDSAMYLCASSLNLGPGELFFGEGSRLTVL.